The sequence of this T cell receptor beta chain was determined in a study of cytomegalovirus exposure and HLA in healthy donors. In its sample, this clone was seen a few times. Its target is unknown. The primer mix had 60 Vbeta and 13 Jbeta primers. TCRdb's table, derived via immunoSEQ multiplex PCR, lists solely in-frame clones and lacks some. The sample carries fewer than 200,000 clones, approximately 74% recorded once. Study-wide points: Being productive about 87% or about 30% of the time was typical of most TCR beta V segments in an earlier analysis. Highly shared variants forming one cluster were likely a sequencing artifact. High sensitivity and specificity were reportedly achieved when the classifier diagnosed cytomegalovirus status.

Germline CDR1 MNHNS, CDR2 SASEGT. The germline V and J ends were trimmed by 2 bases and 4 bases, with 6 bases remaining between them. This CDR3 contains 13 residues. The source material was PBMCs. The source of this sequence is a woman aged 25 to 39 in good health and CMV-seronegative. The chain carries TRBV6-1 and TRBJ1-3; D gene ambiguous. The CDR3 DNA reads as TGTGCCAGCAGTGAAACCAGGGGAAACACCATATATTTT. It is translated as CASSETRGNTIYF.